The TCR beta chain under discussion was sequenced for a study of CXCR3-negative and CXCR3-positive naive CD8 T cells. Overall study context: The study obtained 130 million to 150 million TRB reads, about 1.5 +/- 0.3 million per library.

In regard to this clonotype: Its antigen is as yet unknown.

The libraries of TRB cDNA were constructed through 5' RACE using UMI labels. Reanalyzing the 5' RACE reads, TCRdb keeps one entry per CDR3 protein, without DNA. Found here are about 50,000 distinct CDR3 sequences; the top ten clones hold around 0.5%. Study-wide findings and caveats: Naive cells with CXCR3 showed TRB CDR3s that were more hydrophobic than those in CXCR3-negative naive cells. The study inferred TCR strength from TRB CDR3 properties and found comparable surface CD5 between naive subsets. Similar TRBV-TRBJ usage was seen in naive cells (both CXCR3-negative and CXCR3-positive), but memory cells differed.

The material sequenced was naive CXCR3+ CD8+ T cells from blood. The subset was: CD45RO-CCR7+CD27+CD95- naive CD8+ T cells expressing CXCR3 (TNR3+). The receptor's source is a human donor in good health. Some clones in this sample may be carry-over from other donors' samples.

CDR3 loop: CASSQDWAGLGYNEQFF. The chain links TRBV4-3 to TRBJ2-1. The germline V gene has CDR1 LGHNA and CDR2 YSLEER. This CDR3 is built from 17 residues.